This entry lists 23 T cell receptor beta chains sequenced from one sample in a study of radiotherapy plus CTLA-4 blockade in lung cancer. The data were produced by immunoSEQ multiplex PCR, yet TCRdb's version contains in-frame clones alone and is incomplete. The sample lists some 100,000 clones, roughly four fifths occurring once. This sample comprised peripheral blood, obtained from a patient treated with radiotherapy plus ipilimumab. These receptor sequences come from a human donor with non-small cell lung cancer that progressed on radiotherapy plus ipilimumab.

The chain is built from TRBV6-6 and TRBJ1-4, with D possibly TRBD1 on 6 matching bases. Germline CDR1 is MNHNY and CDR2 is SVGAGI (reference sequence). The CDR3 sequence is 16 residues long. The V end lost 1 base, the J end lost 0 bases, and 9 bases lay between the germline ends. The chain's CDR3 is CASSYWGRATNEKLFF. The DNA for the CDR3 is TGTGCCAGCAGTTACTGGGGGCGTGCAACTAATGAAAAACTGTTTTTT.

The rearrangement links TRBV5-6 to TRBJ2-7; 9 bases align to TRBD2. The germline V gene encodes CDR1 SGHDT and CDR2 YYEEEE. With 4 bases clipped from V and 2 bases from J, the junction kept 10 bases outside the gene matches. CDR3 length: 16 amino acids. The CDR3 sequence is CASSDHTSGLPYEQYF. CDR3 bases: TGTGCCAGCAGCGATCATACTAGCGGGCTTCCCTACGAGCAGTACTTC.

V gene TRBV7-2 combines with J gene TRBJ1-3; maybe TRBD1 (5 bases). CDR1 is SGHTA and CDR2 is FQGNSA in the germline V gene. This CDR3 comprises 17 residues. The V end lost 0 bases, the J end lost 0 bases, and 12 bases lay between the germline ends. The CDR3 coding sequence is TGTGCCAGCAGCTTAGCTGACAGTTCCAACTCTGGAAACACCATATATTTT. Translated, it gives CASSLADSSNSGNTIYF. Filled out from reference TRBV7-2 and TRBJ1-3, the complete variable domain reads GAGVSQSPSNKVTEKGKDVELRCDPISGHTALYWYRQSLGQGLEFLIYFQGNSAPDKSGLPSDRFSAERTGGSVSTLTIQRTQQEDSAVYLCASSLADSSNSGNTIYFGEGSWLTVV.

A single count supports this clone. The chain employs TRBV5-8 and TRBJ1-1; D possibly corresponds to TRBD1 (5 bases). The V and J ends lost 6 bases and 4 bases respectively, with 13 bases between them. The CDR3 is made up of 13 amino acids. Germline CDR1 reads SGHTS; CDR2 reads YDEGEE. The CDR3 region has the DNA TGTGCCAGCACCATATTGGGGGGCACTGAAGCTTTCTTT. Its protein product is CASTILGGTEAFF.

The rearrangement joins TRBV2 to TRBJ1-6; 8 nucleotides align to TRBD1. V lost 10 bases, J lost 0 bases, and 5 bases stayed unmatched. In germline, CDR1 is SNHLY, CDR2 FYNNEI. This CDR3 has 15 amino acids. CDR3 region: CATRTGSSYNSPLHF. CDR3 DNA sequence: TGTGCCACTCGGACAGGGAGCTCCTATAATTCACCCCTCCACTTT.

In nucleotides, the CDR3 is TGTGCCAGCAGCTTGGATCAGGCCGGGGAGCTGTTTTTT. This encodes CASSLDQAGELFF. The V call is TRBV5-4, the J call TRBJ2-2; D is uncertain. Trimming left V 0 bases short and J 6 bases short, with 6 bases between. The CDR3 is made up of 13 amino acids. Germline-derived CDR1 and CDR2 are SGHNT and YYREEE (reference sequence).

The rearrangement joins TRBV25-1 to TRBJ2-4; D is perhaps TRBD1 (6 bases). CDR1 is MGHDK, CDR2 SYGVNS, per germline. The CDR3 sequence is 15 residues long. The V end was cut by 5 bases, the J end by 0 bases, with 11 bases between. This CDR3 is CASSSGQLAKNIQYF. CDR3 coding DNA: TGTGCCAGCAGTAGTGGACAGCTAGCCAAAAACATTCAGTACTTC.

This clone showed up just a few times. This sequence joins TRBV28 and TRBJ1-5; D is uncertain. The CDR3 is 14 amino acids. CDR1 and CDR2 from the germline V gene are MDHEN and SYDVKM. Trimming took off 3 bases at V and 6 bases at J, with 12 bases between the two ends. CDR3 DNA: TGTGCCAGCAGTTTTCTGCCCGTGGGTCAGCCCCAGCATTTT. Translation gives CASSFLPVGQPQHF.

The chain joins TRBV6-5 to TRBJ1-4; D unresolved. Germline CDR1 and CDR2: MNHEY and SVGAGI. The CDR3 is 12 residues long. Trimming took 10 bases from V and 8 from J, leaving 14 bases between them. This CDR3 is CATRGGKEKLFF. CDR3 in DNA: TGTGCCACCCGAGGAGGGAAGGAAAAACTGTTTTTT.

This clone turned up a few times. The chain recombines TRBV27 with TRBJ2-1; 9 bases agree with TRBD2. CDR3 size: 16 residues. Germline values: CDR1 MNHEY, CDR2 SMNVEV (reference sequence). J was trimmed by 6 bases and V by 2 bases; bases with no gene match: 8. This chain's CDR3 is CASSLRLAGLVNEQFF. The CDR3 nucleotides read TGTGCCAGCAGTTTACGGCTAGCGGGATTGGTCAATGAGCAGTTCTTC.

The chain is built from TRBV9 and TRBJ1-4; 7 nucleotides agree with TRBD1. CDR1 SGDLS and CDR2 YYNGEE come from the germline V gene. The CDR3 has 15 residues. V shed 3 bases, J shed 3 bases, and the junction held 5 bases outside the gene matches. The CDR3 is CASSADGTANEKLFF. CDR3 coding DNA: TGTGCCAGCAGCGCCGACGGGACAGCTAATGAAAAACTGTTTTTT.

This clone was observed once. J is TRBJ2-1 and V is TRBV27; 8 nucleotides align to TRBD1. The V segment lost 5 bases and the J segment 7 bases; nucleotides outside the gene matches: 10. Germline loops: CDR1 MNHEY, CDR2 SMNVEV (reference sequence). The CDR3 runs 15 residues. Written as DNA, the CDR3 is TGTGCCAGCAGTGCGACAGGGGAGGTATGGAATGAGCAGTTCTTC. It codes for CASSATGEVWNEQFF.

The table lists this clone with a few counts. The rearrangement joins TRBV7-2 to TRBJ2-1, with D possibly being TRBD2 (6 bases). The CDR3 length is 14 residues. The V gene lost 5 bases and the J gene lost 5 bases, with 13 bases spanning the gap. In germline, CDR1 is SGHTA, CDR2 FQGNSA. CDR3 residues: CASSPQGLNNEQFF. The CDR3 nucleotides read TGTGCCAGCAGCCCCCAGGGACTTAACAATGAGCAGTTCTTC.

CDR3 region: CASSYWTGGEQFF. CDR3 sequence (DNA): TGTGCCAGCAGTTACTGGACAGGAGGTGAGCAGTTCTTC. The rearrangement joins TRBV6-6 to TRBJ2-1, with 7 positions matching TRBD1. Per germline, CDR1 MNHNY and CDR2 SVGAGI (reference sequence). Trimming took 1 base from V and 9 from J; bases not matched to a gene: 3. This CDR3 has 13 amino acids.

The J gene is TRBJ1-5, the V gene TRBV4-3, with D perhaps matching TRBD1 (5 bases). Trimming shortened V by 5 bases and J by 2 bases, and 7 bases separated the two germline ends. Germline CDR1 reads LGHNA; CDR2 reads YSLEER. The CDR3 has 13 residues. CDR3 protein: CASSGGGNQPQHF. The DNA of the CDR3 is TGCGCCAGCAGCGGGGGGGGCAATCAGCCCCAGCATTTT.

The chain uses TRBV6-5 and TRBJ1-1, with 9 bases that match TRBD1. Germline V gives CDR1 MNHEY, CDR2 SVGAGI. The CDR3 length is 14 residues. Trimming took 6 bases from V and 4 from J; bases not matched to a gene: 6. Here the CDR3 reads CASSKQGAGTEAFF. CDR3 nucleotides: TGTGCCAGCAGCAAACAGGGGGCGGGCACTGAAGCTTTCTTT.

This chain uses TRBV7-9 with TRBJ1-2; D is uncertain. Trimming cost V 5 bases and J 0 bases, with 7 bases left between them. The germline gives CDR1 SEHNR, CDR2 FQNEAQ (reference sequence). This CDR3 comprises 13 residues. For the CDR3, the DNA is TGTGCCAGCAGCGGGGAATCTAACTATGGCTACACCTTC. Translating gives CASSGESNYGYTF.

The chain recombines TRBV21-1 with TRBJ1-1; the D call TRBD1 from the table was never checked on the DNA. TRBV21-1 is recorded as a pseudogene. This CDR3 spans 16 amino acids. The CDR3: CASSDFCSRLNTEAFF. CDR3 DNA sequence: TGTGCCAGCAGCGATTTCTGCTCCAGGTTGAACACTGAAGCTTTCTTT.

DNA for the CDR3: TGTGCCAGCAGTGAATCCTGGGGCACCCCAATCTTTGGCTACACCTTC. It is translated as CASSESWGTPIFGYTF. The chain uses TRBV25-1 and TRBJ1-2, with D possibly matching TRBD1 (5 bases). Trimming took off 1 base at V and 7 bases at J, with 19 bases between the two ends. CDR3 length equals 16 residues. Germline assignment: CDR1 MGHDK and CDR2 SYGVNS.

This clone appeared a few times. The V gene is TRBV4-2, the J gene TRBJ1-1, with D maybe TRBD1 (6 bases). The ends were cut back, 0 bases at V and 5 bases at J, with 13 bases in the middle. The CDR3 sequence is 15 residues long. Germline-derived CDR1 and CDR2 are LGHNA and YNFKEQ. The CDR3, as DNA: TGTGCCAGCAGCCAAGATCGTCAGGGGACGACTGAAGCTTTCTTT. Residues: CASSQDRQGTTEAFF.

The chain combines TRBV6-5 with TRBJ1-6, with D possibly TRBD1 on 5 matching bases. The ends were cut back, 7 bases at V and 11 bases at J, with 18 bases in the middle. CDR1 and CDR2 (germline): MNHEY, SVGAGI. The CDR3 runs 14 residues. Here the CDR3 reads CASTPDRDGAPLHF. Here the CDR3 DNA reads TGTGCCAGCACCCCAGACCGGGACGGGGCACCCCTCCACTTT.

The chain carries TRBV2 and TRBJ1-2; D might be TRBD1 (6 bases). This CDR3 is 13 amino acids long. Trimming removed 6 bases from V and 4 bases from J, with 12 bases in between. CDR1 is SNHLY, CDR2 FYNNEI, per germline. CDR3 bases: TGTGCCAGCAGCCTACAGGGAACCTATGGCTACACCTTC. Its protein is CASSLQGTYGYTF.

The V and J genes are TRBV25-1 and TRBJ2-5; the match to TRBD1 covers 11 bases. Germline trimming cut 5 bases from V and 0 bases from J; bases unmatched to any gene: 5. Germline V CDR1 and CDR2: MGHDK, SYGVNS. This CDR3 has 16 amino acids. The CDR3: CASSRGQGAYQETQYF. Here the CDR3 DNA reads TGTGCCAGCAGTAGAGGACAGGGGGCTTACCAAGAGACCCAGTACTTC.